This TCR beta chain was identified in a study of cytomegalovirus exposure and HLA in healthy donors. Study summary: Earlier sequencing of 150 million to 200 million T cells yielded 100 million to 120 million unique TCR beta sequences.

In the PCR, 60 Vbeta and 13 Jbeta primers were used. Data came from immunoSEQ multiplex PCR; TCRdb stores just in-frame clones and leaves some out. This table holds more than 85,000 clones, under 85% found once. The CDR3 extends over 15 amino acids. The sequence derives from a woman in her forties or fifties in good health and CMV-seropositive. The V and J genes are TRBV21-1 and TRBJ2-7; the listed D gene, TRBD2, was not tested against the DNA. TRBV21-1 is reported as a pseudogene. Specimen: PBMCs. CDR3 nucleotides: TGTGCCAGCAGCTTGTCGGGGGCGGGGGACTACGAGCAGTACTTC. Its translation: CASSLSGAGDYEQYF.